The clone carrying this TCR beta chain was counted ten times or more. Its target is not known. Researchers tagged individual cDNA molecules with unique molecular identifiers. MiXCR was run by TCRdb on the 5' RACE reads, yielding one entry per CDR3 protein. The sample has around 63,000 distinct CDR3 sequences; around 6.5% are singletons. The germline V gene has CDR1 SNHLY and CDR2 FYNNEI. CDR3 length: 13 amino acids. V was shortened by 4 bases and J by 0 bases, with 4 bases between the two germline ends. These data are taken from a study of early T cells in non-severe SARS-CoV-2 infection. Study as a whole: Sequencing of unsorted whole blood was done on bulk RNA, leaving chains unpaired. The study's findings and limits: A preference for anti-spike CD8 responses marked VDJdb matching, which missed private and CD4 specificities.

This clonotype was sampled from an adult who was a healthcare worker with PCR-confirmed SARS-CoV-2 infection or an uninfected control (not recorded which). This sample comprised whole blood, obtained at baseline. The chain is built from TRBV2 and TRBJ1-5; D gene unclear. CDR3 residues: CASSVNSNQPQHF. The DNA of the CDR3 is TGTGCCAGCAGTGTTAATAGCAATCAGCCCCAGCATTTT.